Presented here are 8 T cell receptor beta chains from one specimen sequenced in a study of T cell changes during pregnancy in multiple sclerosis. Here immunoSEQ multiplex PCR was the method, and the copy in TCRdb shows in-frame clones only, minus some. This table holds 85,000 to 100,000 clones, approximately 92% found once. The sequencing here drew on peripheral blood, taken after pregnancy. The receptors shown here come from a female donor with multiple sclerosis, enrolled in a pregnancy study.

The chain carries TRBV29-1 and TRBJ2-7; D not resolved. This CDR3 has 15 amino acids. Trimming removed 1 base at V and 4 bases at J, with 17 bases between. Looked up from germline, CDR1 is SQVTM and CDR2 is ANQGSEA. CDR3 nucleotide sequence: TGCAGCGTTGAAGGACTGTATCGAAACCCTTACGAGCAGTACTTC. The encoded protein is CSVEGLYRNPYEQYF.

The chain links TRBV9 to TRBJ2-1; 7 bases are shared with TRBD1. The CDR3 is made up of 16 amino acids. The germline CDR1 and CDR2 sequences are SGDLS and YYNGEE. V shed 0 bases and J 4 bases; nucleotides not matched to a gene: 7. This CDR3 is CASSVAGTGQYNEQFF. The CDR3 region has the DNA TGTGCCAGCAGCGTAGCTGGTACGGGACAGTACAATGAGCAGTTCTTC.

The chain has TRBV4-2 and TRBJ1-2, with D unresolved. In germline, CDR1 is LGHNA, CDR2 YNFKEQ. The CDR3 length is 13 residues. Trimming shortened V by 0 bases and J by 5 bases, and 7 bases separated the two germline ends. The CDR3 sequence is CASSQDLEYGYTF. CDR3 nucleotide sequence: TGTGCCAGCAGCCAAGACCTGGAGTATGGCTACACCTTC.

The chain carries TRBV18 and TRBJ1-5; tentatively, D is TRBD1 (6 bases). Germline lookup yields CDR1 KGHSH and CDR2 LQKENI. Trimming took off 2 bases at V and 4 bases at J, with 9 bases between the two ends. The CDR3 has 14 residues. The CDR3 DNA is TGTGCCAGCTCACCAAACCAGGGGAATCAGCCCCAGCATTTT. Encoded protein: CASSPNQGNQPQHF.

V and J are TRBV5-1 and TRBJ2-2; 10 bases align to TRBD1. Germline assignment: CDR1 SGHRS and CDR2 YFSETQ. CDR3 size: 18 residues. The J segment lost 2 bases and the V segment lost 4 bases, leaving 11 bases of the junction unmatched. The CDR3 bases are TGCGCCAGCAGCAGATTGACAGGGGGCTTTCAAAACACCGGGGAGCTGTTTTTT. It is translated as CASSRLTGGFQNTGELFF.

The V call is TRBV4-2, the J call TRBJ1-6; unclear D gene. CDR3 length equals 10 residues. CDR1 is LGHNA, CDR2 YNFKEQ, per germline. V gave up 9 bases and J gave up 13 bases, with 10 bases separating them. For the CDR3, the DNA is TGTGCCAGTTCCTTTTTTCCCCTCCACTTT. Amino acids: CASSFFPLHF.

For the CDR3, the DNA is TGTGCCAGCGGAGAAGGAACAGGGGGCTATGGCTACACCTTC. Protein product: CASGEGTGGYGYTF. The V call is TRBV13, the J call TRBJ1-2; 8 positions match TRBD1. The junction had 9 bases not matched to a gene; V was cut back by 8 bases and J by 4 bases. From germline, CDR1 is PRHDT and CDR2 FYEKMQ (reference sequence). The CDR3 covers 14 residues.

V is TRBV30 and J is TRBJ1-5; D may be TRBD1 (5 bases). V was cut by 5 bases and J by 5 bases, with 13 bases left in between. Looked up from germline, CDR1 is GTSNPN and CDR2 is SVGIG (reference sequence). The CDR3 is 13 amino acids. The CDR3 DNA is TGTGCCTGGGCCCGCCAGGGTTATCAGCCCCAGCATTTT. It yields the protein CAWARQGYQPQHF.